The rows below give T cell receptor beta chains drawn from one sample of a study of T cell changes during pregnancy in multiple sclerosis. TCRdb keeps only in-frame clones here, not all; method: immunoSEQ multiplex PCR. The profile covers about 67,000 clones, with approximately 91% appearing a single time and about 2.3% taken by the ten largest. The material was peripheral blood, obtained in the first trimester of pregnancy. The receptors come from a female donor with multiple sclerosis, enrolled in a pregnancy study. Both conserved end residues are part of each CDR3. Fields, in order: J gene, V gene, D gene, clone size, CDR3 protein, CDR3 DNA. D genes are given only for firm matches. A clone size is listed for some rows: how often the clone was seen (once, few, many), or a class if it is expanded.

TRBJ1-5,TRBV4-1,NA,NA,CASSQDLTVSNQPQHF,TGCGCCAGCAGCCAAGATCTTACGGTTAGCAATCAGCCCCAGCATTTT
TRBJ1-1,TRBV28,NA,NA,CASSTFDRMVEAFF,TGTGCCAGCAGTACCTTCGACAGGATGGTTGAAGCTTTCTTT
TRBJ2-7,TRBV11-2,NA,NA,CASSLGPRGAYEQYF,TGTGCCAGCAGCTTAGGTCCCAGGGGGGCTTACGAGCAGTACTTC
TRBJ2-5,TRBV25-1,TRBD2,NA,CASKTSGGQETQYF,TGTGCCAGCAAGACTAGCGGGGGCCAAGAGACCCAGTACTTC
TRBJ1-1,TRBV29-1,TRBD1,NA,CSVESGGGSTEAFF,TGCAGCGTTGAATCAGGGGGCGGTAGCACTGAAGCTTTCTTT
TRBJ1-2,TRBV13,NA,once,CASSLGTGYGYTF,TGTGCCAGCAGCTTAGGGACAGGCTATGGCTACACCTTC
TRBJ1-1,TRBV7-2,NA,NA,CASDPSGEAFF,TGTGCCAGCGACCCGTCGGGTGAAGCTTTCTTT
TRBJ2-7,TRBV5-1,TRBD1,NA,CASSQDRATSEQYF,TGCGCCAGCAGCCAGGACAGGGCTACTTCCGAGCAGTACTTC
TRBJ1-4,TRBV30,TRBD1,NA,CAWSDGYRGSEKLFF,TGTGCCTGGAGTGATGGTTACAGGGGCAGTGAAAAACTGTTTTTT
TRBJ2-3,TRBV6-1,NA,NA,CASSGLRQWGNTDTQYF,TGTGCCAGCAGTGGCCTCCGACAATGGGGCAACACAGATACGCAGTATTTT
TRBJ2-7,TRBV5-1,TRBD2,NA,CASSGGGRAYEQYF,TGCGCCAGCAGCGGCGGGGGGCGGGCCTACGAGCAGTACTTC
TRBJ2-2,TRBV6-1,TRBD2,NA,CASSPTSGRPGELFF,TGTGCCAGCAGCCCTACTAGCGGGAGACCCGGGGAGCTGTTTTTT
TRBJ1-2,TRBV6-5,TRBD1,NA,CASSPDDRVYGYTF,TGTGCCAGCAGTCCCGACGACAGGGTCTATGGCTACACCTTC
TRBJ1-4,TRBV20-1,NA,NA,CSAIDRKLFF,TGCAGTGCTATTGACAGAAAACTGTTTTTT
TRBJ1-6,TRBV30,TRBD1,NA,CAWNLGGLRARSPLHF,TGTGCCTGGAATTTAGGGGGCTTGAGGGCGAGGTCACCCCTCCACTTT
TRBJ1-5,TRBV18,NA,NA,CASSPEQGWNQPQHF,TGTGCCAGCTCACCAGAGCAGGGATGGAATCAGCCCCAGCATTTT
TRBJ2-1,TRBV5-1,NA,once,CASSYGASGARSYNEQFF,TGCGCCAGCAGCTATGGGGCCTCAGGGGCCCGCTCCTACAATGAGCAGTTCTTC
TRBJ2-1,TRBV5-6,TRBD2,NA,CASSSVGLAGPGEQFF,TGTGCCAGCAGCTCGGTAGGACTAGCGGGACCCGGGGAGCAGTTCTTC
TRBJ2-7,TRBV5-6,TRBD2,NA,CASSLAPGGNYEQYF,TGTGCCAGCAGCTTGGCCCCGGGGGGTAACTACGAGCAGTACTTC
TRBJ2-3,TRBV7-3,NA,NA,CASSRIANTDTQYF,TGTGCCAGCAGCCGTATAGCAAACACAGATACGCAGTATTTT
TRBJ2-1,TRBV14,NA,once,CASSQAGRLEGQFF,TGTGCCAGCAGCCAAGCGGGTCGATTGGAGGGGCAGTTCTTC
TRBJ2-2,TRBV28,TRBD2,NA,CASSRLAENTGELFF,TGTGCCAGCAGCCGACTAGCGGAGAACACCGGGGAGCTGTTTTTT
TRBJ2-7,TRBV13,TRBD1,NA,CASSPSGQGTYEQYF,TGTGCCAGCAGCCCCTCGGGACAGGGGACCTACGAGCAGTACTTC
TRBJ2-7,TRBV7-6,NA,NA,CASSNGTYSYEQYF,TGTGCCAGCAGCAATGGGACATACTCCTACGAGCAGTACTTC
TRBJ2-5,TRBV27,TRBD1,NA,CASSLQPRDRAWETQYF,TGTGCCAGCAGTTTACAGCCCCGGGACAGGGCTTGGGAGACCCAGTACTTC
TRBJ1-1,TRBV2,NA,NA,CASSVGGNTEAFF,TGTGCCAGCAGTGTGGGAGGGAACACTGAAGCTTTCTTT
TRBJ1-1,TRBV19,NA,NA,CASSNLFTEAFF,TGTGCCAGTAGTAACCTATTCACTGAAGCTTTCTTT
TRBJ2-7,TRBV28,NA,NA,CASSPPSEWSYEQYF,TGTGCCAGCAGCCCCCCCTCAGAATGGTCCTACGAGCAGTACTTC
TRBJ2-5,TRBV2,TRBD1,NA,CASSESYRGGSFETQYF,TGTGCCAGCAGTGAAAGTTACAGGGGTGGATCATTTGAGACCCAGTACTTC
TRBJ1-1,TRBV19,NA,NA,CASSGLGDLDTEAFF,TGTGCCAGTAGTGGCCTAGGCGATCTGGACACTGAAGCTTTCTTT
TRBJ2-3,TRBV5-1,TRBD2,NA,CASSLELAGGTDTQYF,TGCGCCAGCAGCTTGGAACTAGCGGGAGGGACAGATACGCAGTATTTT
TRBJ1-6,TRBV6-1,NA,NA,CATTRQWGINSPLHF,TGTGCCACCACCCGACAGTGGGGAATCAATTCACCCCTCCACTTT
TRBJ1-3,TRBV19,TRBD1,NA,CASSDQGTGRSGNTIYF,TGTGCCAGTAGTGACCAAGGGACAGGACGCTCTGGAAACACCATATATTTT